This is a list of T cell receptor beta chains from one sample in a study of T-cell reconstitution after alpha-beta-depleted transplantation in children. Each CDR3 protein is one row after TCRdb ran MiXCR on the PCR reads. The repertoire includes about 580,000 distinct CDR3 sequences, 20% to 25% of them detected once, and around an eighth sits in the top ten. This specimen was PBMCs, mostly from graft donor cells, taken 360 days after TCRalphabeta/CD19-depleted stem cell transplant. The origin of the receptors is a boy under two years old who had a stem cell transplant for acute myeloid leukemia, so the T cells may come from the graft donor. CDR3s include the opening cysteine and the closing phenylalanine or tryptophan. D genes are given only for firm matches. Clone size is not always given. Where it is, it says once, few, many or a class for expanded clones.

size	J	D	V	DNA	CDR3
NA	TRBJ1-1	NA	TRBV15	TGTGCCACCAGCAGAGACCCGGGACGCTTGAACACTGAAGCTTTCTTT	CATSRDPGRLNTEAFF
NA	TRBJ1-2	NA	TRBV20-1	TGCAGTGCTAGTAACAGGTTGGGGAATGGCTACACCTTC	CSASNRLGNGYTF
NA	TRBJ2-1	TRBD1	TRBV5-1	TGCGCCAGCAGCGACAGACAGGGGAGTTACAATGAGCAGTTCTTC	CASSDRQGSYNEQFF
many	TRBJ2-3	NA	TRBV12-3/TRBV12-4	TGTGCCAGCAGCTTATCAGATACGCAGTATTTT	CASSLSDTQYF
NA	TRBJ2-1	TRBD2	TRBV6-2/TRBV6-3	TGTGCCAGCAGTTACCCCCTAGCGGGGGGGCCGGACAATGAGCAGTTCTTC	CASSYPLAGGPDNEQFF
few	TRBJ2-2	TRBD2	TRBV12-3/TRBV12-4	TGTGCCAGCAGTCCCCTCGAGTCGGGACTAGATCCCGGGGAGCTGTTTTTT	CASSPLESGLDPGELFF
few	TRBJ2-3	TRBD1	TRBV11-2	TGTGCCAGCAGCTTAGAGGGCCGACAGGGGGCTTGGGATACGCAGTATTTT	CASSLEGRQGAWDTQYF
many	TRBJ2-6	NA	TRBV20-1	TGCGGATCCGAACAGGGCTCTGGGGCCAACGTCCTGACTTTC	CGSEQGSGANVLTF
many	TRBJ1-1	TRBD1	TRBV7-9	TGTGCCAGCAGCTTAGCGGTCGAGGACAGGGCTCGTACCTTT	CASSLAVEDRARTF
few	TRBJ1-2	NA	TRBV12-3/TRBV12-4	TGTGCCAGCAGTTCTCAACAGGGTTATGGCTACACCTTC	CASSSQQGYGYTF
NA	TRBJ2-1	TRBD2	TRBV4-1	TGCGCCAGCAGCTATGGGGTCGGGACTAGCGGGGGGCATGAGCAGTTCTTC	CASSYGVGTSGGHEQFF
few	TRBJ2-1	TRBD2	TRBV20-1	TGCAGTGCTAGAGATCTGAAGCGGGGGGGCAATGAGCAGTTCTTC	CSARDLKRGGNEQFF
many	TRBJ1-3	NA	TRBV6-2/TRBV6-3	TGTGCCAGCAGTTACTCTGCCCTCACTCCGCAGGACAGCTCTGGAAACACCATATATTTT	CASSYSALTPQDSSGNTIYF
many	TRBJ1-2	NA	TRBV9	TGTGCCAGCAGCTCTACCGAGGCGGGAAACTATGGCTACACCTTC	CASSSTEAGNYGYTF